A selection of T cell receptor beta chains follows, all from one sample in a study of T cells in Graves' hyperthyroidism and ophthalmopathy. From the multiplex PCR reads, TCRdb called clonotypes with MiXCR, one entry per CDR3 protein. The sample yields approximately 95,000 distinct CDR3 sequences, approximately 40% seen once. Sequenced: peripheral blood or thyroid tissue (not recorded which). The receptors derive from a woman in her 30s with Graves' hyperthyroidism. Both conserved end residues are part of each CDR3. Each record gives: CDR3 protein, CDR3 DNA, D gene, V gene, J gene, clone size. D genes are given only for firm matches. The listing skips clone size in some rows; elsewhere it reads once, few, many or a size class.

CDR3 protein: CASSLDRFSGANVLTF
CDR3 DNA: TGCGCCAGCAGCCTAGACAGATTCTCTGGGGCCAACGTCCTGACTTTC
D gene: -
V gene: TRBV5-1
J gene: TRBJ2-6
clone size: many

CDR3 protein: CASRLQGGVTEAFF
CDR3 DNA: TGTGCCAGCAGACTACAGGGTGGGGTCACTGAAGCTTTCTTT
D gene: -
V gene: TRBV12-3/TRBV12-4
J gene: TRBJ1-1
clone size: many

CDR3 protein: CATSAVRGPNEKLFF
CDR3 DNA: TGTGCCACTTCGGCCGTAAGGGGCCCTAATGAAAAACTGTTTTTT
D gene: -
V gene: TRBV6-5
J gene: TRBJ1-4
clone size: many

CDR3 protein: CASRNGLPNQRQHF
CDR3 DNA: TGTGCCAGCAGGAACGGGCTTCCGAATCAGCGCCAGCATTTT
D gene: -
V gene: TRBV2
J gene: TRBJ1-5
clone size: -

CDR3 protein: CASSRTGTPYEQYF
CDR3 DNA: TGTGCCAGCAGTCGGACCGGGACCCCCTACGAGCAGTACTTC
D gene: -
V gene: TRBV5-1
J gene: TRBJ2-7
clone size: -

CDR3 protein: CATRGTGETQYF
CDR3 DNA: TGTGCCACCCGAGGGACTGGAGAGACCCAGTACTTC
D gene: -
V gene: TRBV10-3
J gene: TRBJ2-5
clone size: -

CDR3 protein: CASGKAGDREKLFF
CDR3 DNA: TGTGCCAGCGGGAAGGCGGGGGATCGTGAAAAACTGTTTTTT
D gene: -
V gene: TRBV9
J gene: TRBJ1-4
clone size: many

CDR3 protein: CASRDRAGFGELFF
CDR3 DNA: TGTGCCAGCAGGGACAGGGCGGGATTCGGGGAGCTGTTTTTT
D gene: TRBD1
V gene: TRBV6-5
J gene: TRBJ2-2
clone size: many

CDR3 protein: CASRPGTGVSPLHF
CDR3 DNA: TGTGCCAGCAGACCAGGGACAGGGGTTTCACCCCTCCACTTT
D gene: TRBD1
V gene: TRBV2
J gene: TRBJ1-6
clone size: -

CDR3 protein: CASTFSGGDYGYTF
CDR3 DNA: TGTGCCAGCACTTTCTCCGGGGGGGACTATGGCTACACCTTC
D gene: -
V gene: TRBV6-6
J gene: TRBJ1-2
clone size: many

CDR3 protein: CASSPGNYGYTIYF
CDR3 DNA: TGTGCCAGCAGCCCAGGGAACTATGGCTACACCATATATTTT
D gene: -
V gene: TRBV7-9
J gene: TRBJ1-3
clone size: -

CDR3 protein: CSARRTGRDTEAFF
CDR3 DNA: TGCAGTGCTAGGAGGACAGGGAGGGACACTGAAGCTTTCTTT
D gene: TRBD1
V gene: TRBV20-1
J gene: TRBJ1-1
clone size: many

CDR3 protein: CASSVAQRNTGELFF
CDR3 DNA: TGTGCCAGCAGCGTAGCACAGCGGAACACCGGGGAGCTGTTTTTT
D gene: -
V gene: TRBV9
J gene: TRBJ2-2
clone size: -

CDR3 protein: CASSPPGRSNQPQHF
CDR3 DNA: TGTGCCAGCAGCCCGCCGGGGAGGTCTAATCAGCCCCAGCATTTT
D gene: -
V gene: TRBV7-2
J gene: TRBJ1-5
clone size: many

CDR3 protein: CASSISGGQETQYF
CDR3 DNA: TGCGCCAGCAGCATTAGCGGGGGGCAAGAGACCCAGTACTTC
D gene: TRBD2
V gene: TRBV5-1
J gene: TRBJ2-5
clone size: many

CDR3 protein: CATSETASYEQPQHF
CDR3 DNA: TGTGCCACCAGTGAAACAGCCTCCTACGAGCAGCCCCAGCATTTT
D gene: -
V gene: TRBV24-1
J gene: TRBJ1-5
clone size: -

CDR3 protein: CASSSLRNTGEPFF
CDR3 DNA: TGCGCCAGCAGCTCGCTACGGAACACCGGGGAGCCGTTTTTT
D gene: -
V gene: TRBV5-1
J gene: TRBJ2-2
clone size: once

CDR3 protein: CASSRYAPGSPSGANVLTF
CDR3 DNA: TGTGCCAGCAGTCGCTACGCACCGGGATCCCCGTCTGGGGCCAACGTCCTGACTTTC
D gene: -
V gene: TRBV27
J gene: TRBJ2-6
clone size: many

CDR3 protein: CASSQTANYGYTF
CDR3 DNA: TGTGCCAGCAGTCAGACAGCTAACTATGGCTACACCTTC
D gene: -
V gene: TRBV2
J gene: TRBJ1-2
clone size: many

CDR3 protein: CAIRPTGGWDTEAFF
CDR3 DNA: TGTGCCATCAGGCCGACAGGGGGATGGGACACTGAAGCTTTCTTT
D gene: TRBD1
V gene: TRBV10-3
J gene: TRBJ1-1
clone size: -

CDR3 protein: CASSSRGLGNTIYF
CDR3 DNA: TGTGCCAGCAGTTCCAGGGGGTTGGGAAACACCATATATTTT
D gene: TRBD1
V gene: TRBV28
J gene: TRBJ1-3
clone size: many

CDR3 protein: CSAKTVQTGNTIYF
CDR3 DNA: TGCAGTGCTAAAACGGTACAGACAGGAAACACCATATATTTT
D gene: -
V gene: TRBV20-1
J gene: TRBJ1-3
clone size: -

CDR3 protein: CASRLSELSSGANVLTF
CDR3 DNA: TGTGCCAGCAGGCTCTCCGAGCTGAGCTCTGGGGCCAACGTCCTGACTTTC
D gene: -
V gene: TRBV9
J gene: TRBJ2-6
clone size: -

CDR3 protein: CASSGLGGSNQPQHF
CDR3 DNA: TGTGCCAGTAGCGGTCTCGGCGGTAGCAATCAGCCCCAGCATTTT
D gene: -
V gene: TRBV19
J gene: TRBJ1-5
clone size: many

CDR3 protein: CAISESTIAGGGETQYF
CDR3 DNA: TGTGCCATCAGTGAGTCGACAATAGCGGGAGGAGGAGAGACCCAGTACTTC
D gene: TRBD2
V gene: TRBV10-3
J gene: TRBJ2-5
clone size: -

CDR3 protein: CASSLDGLAGVAQTQYF
CDR3 DNA: TGCGCCAGCAGCTTGGACGGACTAGCGGGGGTCGCGCAGACCCAGTACTTC
D gene: TRBD2
V gene: TRBV5-1
J gene: TRBJ2-5
clone size: -

CDR3 protein: CASSVGGSGNQPQHF
CDR3 DNA: TGTGCCAGCAGCGTAGGGGGGAGTGGCAATCAGCCCCAGCATTTT
D gene: -
V gene: TRBV9
J gene: TRBJ1-5
clone size: few

CDR3 protein: CATGTSGRYEQYF
CDR3 DNA: TGTGCCACAGGTACTAGCGGGAGATACGAGCAGTACTTC
D gene: TRBD2
V gene: TRBV24-1
J gene: TRBJ2-7
clone size: -

CDR3 protein: CSARPTGRVSPLHF
CDR3 DNA: TGCAGTGCTAGGCCGACAGGGAGGGTTTCACCCCTCCACTTT
D gene: TRBD1
V gene: TRBV20-1
J gene: TRBJ1-6
clone size: -

CDR3 protein: CSAPILAGGLEQYF
CDR3 DNA: TGCAGTGCTCCAATTTTAGCGGGAGGGCTCGAGCAGTACTTC
D gene: TRBD2
V gene: TRBV20-1
J gene: TRBJ2-7
clone size: many

CDR3 protein: CATGAVNTEAFF
CDR3 DNA: TGTGCCACCGGGGCGGTGAACACTGAAGCTTTCTTT
D gene: -
V gene: TRBV18
J gene: TRBJ1-1
clone size: many

CDR3 protein: CASSQVDFGHTF
CDR3 DNA: TGCGCCAGCAGCCAGGTTGATTTTGGCCACACCTTC
D gene: -
V gene: TRBV4-1
J gene: TRBJ1-2
clone size: -

CDR3 protein: CASSELVRDTGELSW
CDR3 DNA: TGTGCCAGCAGTGAATTGGTCAGGGACACCGGGGAGCTGTCTTGG
D gene: -
V gene: TRBV25-1
J gene: TRBJ2-2
clone size: once

CDR3 protein: CASSGTSGTYEQYF
CDR3 DNA: TGTGCCAGCAGCGGGACTAGCGGGACTTACGAGCAGTACTTC
D gene: TRBD2
V gene: TRBV7-9
J gene: TRBJ2-7
clone size: -

CDR3 protein: CACMGGAGSTDTQYF
CDR3 DNA: TGTGCCTGTATGGGAGGGGCGGGGAGCACAGATACGCAGTATTTT
D gene: TRBD2
V gene: TRBV30
J gene: TRBJ2-3
clone size: -

CDR3 protein: CASSWGGRADYEQYF
CDR3 DNA: TGTGCCAGCAGCTGGGGGGGACGGGCGGACTACGAGCAGTACTTC
D gene: TRBD2
V gene: TRBV5-5
J gene: TRBJ2-7
clone size: many

CDR3 protein: CASSEAFGANVLTF
CDR3 DNA: TGTGCCAGCAGTGAAGCCTTCGGGGCCAACGTCCTGACTTTC
D gene: -
V gene: TRBV2
J gene: TRBJ2-6
clone size: -

CDR3 protein: CATSRDGPSGRSYEQYF
CDR3 DNA: TGTGCCACCAGCAGAGATGGGCCTAGCGGGAGATCCTACGAGCAGTACTTC
D gene: TRBD2
V gene: TRBV15
J gene: TRBJ2-7
clone size: -

CDR3 protein: CASSYRGLSAFF
CDR3 DNA: TGTGCCAGCAGCTACAGGGGGCTGTCGGCTTTCTTT
D gene: TRBD1
V gene: TRBV7-9
J gene: TRBJ1-1
clone size: many